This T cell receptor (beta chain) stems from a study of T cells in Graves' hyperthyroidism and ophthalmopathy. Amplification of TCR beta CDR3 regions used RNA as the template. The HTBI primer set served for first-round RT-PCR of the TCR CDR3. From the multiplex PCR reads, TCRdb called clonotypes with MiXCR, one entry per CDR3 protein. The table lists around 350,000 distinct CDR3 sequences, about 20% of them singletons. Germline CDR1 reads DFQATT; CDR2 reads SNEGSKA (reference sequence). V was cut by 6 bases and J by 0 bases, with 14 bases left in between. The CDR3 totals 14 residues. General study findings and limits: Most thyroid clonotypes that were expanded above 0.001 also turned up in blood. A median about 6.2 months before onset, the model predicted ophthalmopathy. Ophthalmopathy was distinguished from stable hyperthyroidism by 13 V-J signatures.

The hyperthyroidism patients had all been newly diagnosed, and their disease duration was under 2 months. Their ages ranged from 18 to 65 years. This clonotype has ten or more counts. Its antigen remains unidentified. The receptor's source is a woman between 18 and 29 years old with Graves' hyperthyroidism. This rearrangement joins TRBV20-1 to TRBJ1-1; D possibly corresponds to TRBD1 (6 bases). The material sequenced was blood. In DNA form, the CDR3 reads TGCAGTGCCATGACAGGTTCCCTGAACACTGAAGCTTTCTTT. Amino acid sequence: CSAMTGSLNTEAFF.